The clone carrying this T cell receptor beta chain was detected once. Germline V gene data show CDR1 as MNHNY and CDR2 as SVGAGI (reference sequence). The CDR3 covers 13 residues. V shed 6 bases and J shed 4 bases, with 10 bases lying between them. These data come from a study of blood T cell repertoires in COVID-19. Study background: Sample material is recorded as cDNA or gDNA derived from T cells, B-cell-depleted T cells, or PBMCs.

In the original processing: Cell counts per sample came from amplifying reference gene primers. The protocol was immunoSEQ multiplex PCR, while the TCRdb copy is restricted to in-frame clones and leaves out a portion. V, J and clone size derive from that table, while D and trimming were established from the DNA sequence. This sample has about 200,000 clones, with approximately 90% found just once. Input material: peripheral blood. This receptor was identified in a man in his sixties with COVID-19, enrolled during active disease. The genes are TRBV6-6 and TRBJ1-3; no definite D call. This CDR3 is CASSPLSGNTIYF. The CDR3, as DNA: TGTGCCAGCAGCCCCCTTTCGGGAAACACCATATATTTT.